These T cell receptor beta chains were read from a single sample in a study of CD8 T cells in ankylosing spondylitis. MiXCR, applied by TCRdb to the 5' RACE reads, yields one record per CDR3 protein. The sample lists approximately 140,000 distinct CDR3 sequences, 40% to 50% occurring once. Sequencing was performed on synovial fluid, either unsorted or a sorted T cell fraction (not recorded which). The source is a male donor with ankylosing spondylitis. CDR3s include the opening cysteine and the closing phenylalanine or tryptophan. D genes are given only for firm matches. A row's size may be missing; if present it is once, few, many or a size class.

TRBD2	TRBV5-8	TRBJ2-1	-	TGTGCCAGCAGACCGGCCACTAGCGGGGGGAGGCAGTTCTTC	CASRPATSGGRQFF
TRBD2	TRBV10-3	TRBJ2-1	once	TGTGCCACCCAAGCGGGAGAATCCTACAATGAGCAGTTCTTC	CATQAGESYNEQFF
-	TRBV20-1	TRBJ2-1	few	TGCAGTGCGACTACACCGTCCCGCTCCTACAATGAGCAGTTCTTC	CSATTPSRSYNEQFF
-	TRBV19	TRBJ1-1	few	TGTGCCAGTAAGAGGGACCCATTGAACACTGAAGCTTTCTTT	CASKRDPLNTEAFF
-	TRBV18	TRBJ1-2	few	TGTGCCAGCTCACCACGCAGGGTGCGCTATGGCTACACCTTC	CASSPRRVRYGYTF
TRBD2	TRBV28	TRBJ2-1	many	TGTGCCAGCAGTTTAATGGCGGGAGGGCGGGCCAATGAGCAGTTCTTC	CASSLMAGGRANEQFF
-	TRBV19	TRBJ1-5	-	TGTGCCAGTAGTACCAACCCGGTGCATCAGCCCCAGCATTTT	CASSTNPVHQPQHF
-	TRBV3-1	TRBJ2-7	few	TGTGCCAGCAGCGTAACAGGGTCCCCTTCCCTGACCTACGAGCAGTACTTC	CASSVTGSPSLTYEQYF
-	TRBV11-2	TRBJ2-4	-	TGTGCCAGCAGTCGTTTCGCAAGGATCCTTCAGTACTTC	CASSRFARILQYF
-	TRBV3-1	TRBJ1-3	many	TGTGCCAGCAGCCAAGACGGAAGCTCTGGAAACACCATATATTTT	CASSQDGSSGNTIYF
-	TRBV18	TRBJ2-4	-	TGTGCCAGCTCACCAGACCTCTCTGCCAAAAACATTCAGTACTTC	CASSPDLSAKNIQYF
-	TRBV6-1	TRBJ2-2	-	TGTGCCAGCAGTGAAGGGCCCCACACCGGGGAGCTGTTTTTT	CASSEGPHTGELFF
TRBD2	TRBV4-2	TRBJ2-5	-	TGTGCCAGCAGCACATCTAGCGGGGGCTCGGAAACCCAGTACTTC	CASSTSSGGSETQYF
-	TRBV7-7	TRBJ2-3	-	TGTGCTAGCAGCCTCTCTCCCGCGGACAGAGATACGCAGTATTTT	CASSLSPADRDTQYF
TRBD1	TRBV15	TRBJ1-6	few	TGTGCCACCAGCAGAGATCCGGGACAGAACTCACCCCTCCACTTT	CATSRDPGQNSPLHF
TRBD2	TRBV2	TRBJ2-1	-	TGTGCCAGCAGTGAAGCGCACCGGACTAGCGGGGGACAACTCCATGAGCAGTTCTTC	CASSEAHRTSGGQLHEQFF
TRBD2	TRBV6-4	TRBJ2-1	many	TGTGCCAGCAGTGAGTTGGCGGGAGACCGAAATGAGCAGTTCTTC	CASSELAGDRNEQFF
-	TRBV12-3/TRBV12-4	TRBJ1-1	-	TGTGCCAGCAGTTTAGGGGGGTGGTTTTCGAACACTGAAGCTTTCTTT	CASSLGGWFSNTEAFF
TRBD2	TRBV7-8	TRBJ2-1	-	TGTGCCAGCAGCACCGGGACTAGCGGGAGTCCGGGGAATGAGCAGTTCTTC	CASSTGTSGSPGNEQFF
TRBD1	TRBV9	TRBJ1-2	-	TGTGCCAGCAGCGCCCGCACAGGGGGCTTTCTTGTCTACACCTTC	CASSARTGGFLVYTF
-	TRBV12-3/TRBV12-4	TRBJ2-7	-	TGTGCCAGCAGTTTCGTCGGCTACGAGCAGTACTTC	CASSFVGYEQYF
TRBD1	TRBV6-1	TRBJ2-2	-	TGTGCCAGCAGTCCAACATTTACAGGGGGCCTAACAGTGGGGGAGCTGTTTTTT	CASSPTFTGGLTVGELFF
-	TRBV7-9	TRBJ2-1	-	TGTGCCAGCAGCCTAGTCGAGGCGAGCTCCTACAATGAGCAGTTCTTC	CASSLVEASSYNEQFF
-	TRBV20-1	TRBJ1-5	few	TGCAGTGCTAGAGTCCCTGGAGGTGAATATAGCAATCAGCCCCAGCATTTT	CSARVPGGEYSNQPQHF
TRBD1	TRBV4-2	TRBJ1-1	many	TGTGCCAGCAGCCAAGAGGTACAGGGGTACACTGAAGCTTTCTTT	CASSQEVQGYTEAFF
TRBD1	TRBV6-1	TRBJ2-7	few	TGTGCCAGCTCACCGGGGACAGGGCCTTACGAGCAGTACTTC	CASSPGTGPYEQYF
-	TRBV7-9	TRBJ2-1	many	TGTGCCAGCAGCCCCCCGGGGACCATGGCCTACAATGAGCAGTTCTTC	CASSPPGTMAYNEQFF
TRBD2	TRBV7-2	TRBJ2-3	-	TGTGCCAGCAGCTTAGCCGGACTAGAATTTGCCACAGATACGCAGTATTTT	CASSLAGLEFATDTQYF
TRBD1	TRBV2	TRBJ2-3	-	TGTGCCAGCAGCCGACCCATTCAGACAGGGGGTTTCACAGATACGCAGTATTTT	CASSRPIQTGGFTDTQYF
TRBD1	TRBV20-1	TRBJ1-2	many	TGCAGTGCTAGAGATGTAGTGGGCAGGGGGCGACTCGTCTATGGCTACACCTTC	CSARDVVGRGRLVYGYTF
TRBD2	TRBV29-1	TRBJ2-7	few	TGCAGCGTTGAGGCTAGCGGGAGGGCCGCCTACGAGCAGTACTTC	CSVEASGRAAYEQYF
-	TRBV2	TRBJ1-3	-	TGTGCCAGCGCTAGGGACGATGGAAACACCATATATTTT	CASARDDGNTIYF
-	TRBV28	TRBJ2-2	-	TGTGCCAGCAGTTCGTGGCAGCTTTTGAACACCGGGGAGCTGTTTTTT	CASSSWQLLNTGELFF
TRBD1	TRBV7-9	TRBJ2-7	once	TGTGCCAGCAGCTCCAGATGGGACAGGGCGCCCTACGAGCAGTACTTC	CASSSRWDRAPYEQYF
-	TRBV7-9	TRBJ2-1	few	TGTGCCAGCAGCTTAGCGCTAGGTCCGAACGATGAGCAGTTCTTC	CASSLALGPNDEQFF
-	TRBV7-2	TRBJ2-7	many	TGTGCCAGCAGCTTAGAGGCGGGCTCCTACGAGCAGTACTTC	CASSLEAGSYEQYF
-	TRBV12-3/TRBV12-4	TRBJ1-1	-	TGTGCCAGCAGTTTAGGGGGATCCGGCACTGAAGCTTTCTTT	CASSLGGSGTEAFF
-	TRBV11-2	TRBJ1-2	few	TGTGCCAGCAGCTTAGGACTACAGGGATCTAACTATGGCTACACCTTC	CASSLGLQGSNYGYTF
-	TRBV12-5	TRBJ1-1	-	TGTGCTAGTGCCGCCCCCCTGAGAAACACTGAAGCTTTCTTT	CASAAPLRNTEAFF
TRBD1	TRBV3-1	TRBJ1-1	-	TGTGCCAGCAGCCCACGACAGGGGAGGGATACTGAAGCTTTCTTT	CASSPRQGRDTEAFF
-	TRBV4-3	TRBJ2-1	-	TGCGCCAGCAGCCAAGTATGGAGAGTCTGCGGCAATGAGCAGTTCTTC	CASSQVWRVCGNEQFF
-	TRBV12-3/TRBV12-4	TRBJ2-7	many	TGTGCCAGCAGTTTAGCGCTAGGGTTACAGTACTTC	CASSLALGLQYF
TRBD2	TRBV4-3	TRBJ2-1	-	TGCGCCAGCAGCCAAGAGGGACTAGCGGGAAGGGATGAGCAGTTCTTC	CASSQEGLAGRDEQFF
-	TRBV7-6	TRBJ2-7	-	TGTGCCAGCAGCAGGGCCGTGGGGCAGCACGAGCAGTACTTC	CASSRAVGQHEQYF
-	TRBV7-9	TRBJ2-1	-	TGTGCCAGCAGCTTCACAGGGTTGAGGAACAATGAGCAGTTCTTC	CASSFTGLRNNEQFF
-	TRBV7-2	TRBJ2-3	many	TGTGCCAGCAGCTTAGTTCTGGGCACAGATACGCAGTATTTT	CASSLVLGTDTQYF
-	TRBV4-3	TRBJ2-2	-	TGCGCCAGCAGCCAGAAGGGGTGGGGGGCCGGGGAGCTGTTTTTT	CASSQKGWGAGELFF
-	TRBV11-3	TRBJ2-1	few	TGTGCCAGCAGCCCTCAGGGGTACTCCTACAATGAGCAGTTCTTC	CASSPQGYSYNEQFF
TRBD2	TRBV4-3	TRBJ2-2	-	TGCGCCAGCAGCATCGAAGTCTCCCGGGAGGGCCCGACCGGGGAGCTGTTTTTT	CASSIEVSREGPTGELFF
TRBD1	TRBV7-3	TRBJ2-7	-	TGTGCCAGCAGCCCGGGACAGAACTACGAGCAGTACTTC	CASSPGQNYEQYF
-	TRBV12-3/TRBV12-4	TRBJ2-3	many	TGTGCCAGCAGCCTCCTCGGGCCGTCCACAGATACGCAGTATTTT	CASSLLGPSTDTQYF
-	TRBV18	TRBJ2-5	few	TGTGCCAGCTCACCCCTGGGAGCCTACCAAGAGACCCAGTACTTC	CASSPLGAYQETQYF
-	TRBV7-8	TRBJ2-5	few	TGTGCCAGCAGCTTCTGGGCGAATACGGATCTCCAAGAGACCCAGTACTTC	CASSFWANTDLQETQYF
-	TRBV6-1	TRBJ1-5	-	TGTGCCAGCAGTCTGGTCGCAGGCAATCAGCCCCAGCATTTT	CASSLVAGNQPQHF